The present T cell receptor (beta chain) was sequenced within a study of CD8 T cells in ankylosing spondylitis. Broader study findings: Some motif variants were previously reported in reactive arthritis synovial fluid and blood. Matched ankylosing spondylitis synovial fluid reportedly showed significant enrichment of disease-linked clones. Characteristic, it appeared, of ankylosing spondylitis blood was a TCR beta motif of several highly homologous variants.

With molecular barcodes, quantitative 5'-RACE was used to make the TCR beta libraries. TCRdb re-called the 5' RACE reads through MiXCR, storing one row per CDR3 protein. The sample has fewer than 200,000 distinct CDR3 sequences, 18% seen once. Germline values: CDR1 LGHDT, CDR2 YNNKEL (reference sequence). This CDR3 contains 14 residues. The germline V and J ends were trimmed by 4 bases and 3 bases, with 13 bases remaining between them. This clonotype was counted between two and nine times. Antigen unknown. What was sequenced was blood, either unsorted or a sorted T cell fraction (not recorded which). This clonotype was sampled from a male donor with ankylosing spondylitis or in good health (not recorded which). This rearrangement joins TRBV3-1 to TRBJ2-7, with a possible D match to TRBD2 (6 bases). The CDR3 spells CASSLNWGDYEQYF. The CDR3 DNA reads TGTGCCAGCAGCCTCAATTGGGGGGACTACGAGCAGTACTTC.